This T cell receptor beta chain was sequenced in a study of spatial heterogeneity in lung cancer. Across the study: There were consistently more beta-chain sequences detected than alpha-chain sequences.

Documented time point: sample taken at primary tumor resection. Unsorted whole RNA samples from tumor, nontumor lung or frozen PBMC were sequenced. Untreated early-stage non-small cell lung cancer patients, about 70 in total, were the donors. Study findings and constraints: At tumor resection, ubiquitous expanded TCRs were detected in blood more often than later.

Germline CDR1 and CDR2: SGHDN and FVKESK. The CDR3 runs 13 residues. V lost 1 base and J 11 bases, leaving 12 bases between the germline ends. This clonotype was observed many times. Its matching antigen is unknown. The library protocol tagged each TCR cDNA with a unique molecular identifier. MiXCR, applied by TCRdb to the 5' RACE reads, yields one record per CDR3 protein. The profile covers approximately 81,000 distinct CDR3 sequences, with roughly 12% appearing a single time and roughly 4.2% taken by the ten largest. The chain is built from TRBV14 and TRBJ1-3; D unresolved. The specimen comprised PBMCs, sampled at surgery. The TCR sequence derives from a male donor with early-stage non-small cell lung cancer. CDR3 residues: CASSQAPGLPIYF. DNA for the CDR3: TGTGCCAGCAGCCAAGCCCCCGGCTTACCCATATATTTT.